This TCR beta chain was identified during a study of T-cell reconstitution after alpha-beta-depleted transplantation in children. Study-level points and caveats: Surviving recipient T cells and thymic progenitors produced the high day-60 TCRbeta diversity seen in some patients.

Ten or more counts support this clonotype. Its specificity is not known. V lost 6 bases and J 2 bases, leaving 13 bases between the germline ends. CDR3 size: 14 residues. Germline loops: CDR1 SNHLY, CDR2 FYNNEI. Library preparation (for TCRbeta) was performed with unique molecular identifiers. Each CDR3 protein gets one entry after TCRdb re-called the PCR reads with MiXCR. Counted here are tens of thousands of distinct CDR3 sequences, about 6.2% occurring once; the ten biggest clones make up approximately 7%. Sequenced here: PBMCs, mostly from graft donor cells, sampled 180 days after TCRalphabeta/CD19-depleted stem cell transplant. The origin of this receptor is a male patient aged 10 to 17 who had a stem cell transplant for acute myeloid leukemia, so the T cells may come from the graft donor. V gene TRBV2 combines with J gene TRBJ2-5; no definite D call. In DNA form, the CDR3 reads TGTGCCAGCAGGGACCCGCAGGTACAAGAGACCCAGTACTTC. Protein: CASRDPQVQETQYF.